The 9 T cell receptor beta chains reported below all come from one sample, sequenced in a study of blood T cells in healthy people across ages. Together with a sample-barcoded 5' primer, a J-beta primer mix was included in a second PCR lasting about 7 to 11 cycles. TCRdb reanalysed the 5' RACE reads using MiXCR and keeps one entry per CDR3 protein. The top ten hold 3% to 4% of the sample, which has 550,000 to 750,000 distinct CDR3 sequences, around 20% seen once. The sample was blood. The receptor source for this set is a man between 65 and 79 years old in good health.

This clonotype turned up a few times. The J gene is TRBJ2-1, the V gene TRBV5-6; 7 nucleotides agree with TRBD2. The germline V gene encodes CDR1 SGHDT and CDR2 YYEEEE. V was clipped by 4 bases and J by 7 bases; unmatched bases: 11. The CDR3 has 15 residues. CDR3 nucleotide sequence: TGTGCCAGCAGCCTTCTGGCGGGAGAGAAAAATGAGCAGTTCTTC. Its translation is CASSLLAGEKNEQFF.

V and J are TRBV12-5 and TRBJ2-7, with 9 bases fitting TRBD1. Germline V lookup: CDR1 LGHNT, CDR2 FRNRAP. V lost 5 bases and J lost 6; bases outside the gene matches: 2. The CDR3 sequence is 12 residues long. CDR3 nucleotide sequence: TGTGCTAGTGGTCAGGACAGGGGCGAGCAGTACTTC. Its translation is CASGQDRGEQYF.

The V and J genes are TRBV6-5 and TRBJ2-7; D call uncertain. V lost 2 bases and J lost 4, with 12 bases in between. CDR1 is MNHEY, CDR2 SVGAGI, per germline. There are 14 residues in the CDR3. This CDR3 reads CASSYPAGTYEQYF. DNA of the CDR3: TGTGCCAGCAGTTACCCGGCAGGTACTTACGAGCAGTACTTC.

The V call is TRBV5-1, the J call TRBJ1-4; possible D gene TRBD1, 5 bases. This CDR3 has 14 amino acids. The germline gives CDR1 SGHRS, CDR2 YFSETQ. V lost 4 bases and J lost 8, with 15 bases in between. The CDR3 bases are TGCGCCAGCAGCAAGGGACTGAGAGGAGAAAAACTGTTTTTT. Amino acids: CASSKGLRGEKLFF.

This sequence joins TRBV4-1 and TRBJ2-2; D is possibly TRBD1 or TRBD2 (6 bases each). The CDR3 contains 17 residues. Trimming shortened V by 2 bases and J by 4 bases, and 17 bases separated the two germline ends. Per germline, CDR1 MGHRA and CDR2 YSYEKL. The CDR3 loop reads CASSQIRGGFGTGELFF. The CDR3 coding sequence is TGCGCCAGCAGCCAAATCCGAGGGGGGTTCGGCACCGGGGAGCTGTTTTTT.

This clonotype was counted only a few times. The V gene is TRBV15, the J gene TRBJ1-2; D gene ambiguous. Between the trimmed V and J ends, which lost 1 base and 8 bases, there was a span of 17 bases. This CDR3 has 15 amino acids. CDR1 is LNHNV and CDR2 is YYDKDF in the germline V gene (reference sequence). The CDR3 DNA is TGTGCCACCAGCAGAGCCCGGGGAGGTCCTAGGGGCTACACCTTC. It translates to CATSRARGGPRGYTF.

In the case of this clonotype: A junction end diverges from the germline sequence, so it may reflect a read error. The chain has TRBV6-9 and TRBJ1-2, with a tentative D call TRBD1 (5 bases). This CDR3 region has 13 residues. Germline V lookup: CDR1 MNHGY, CDR2 SVAAGI. CDR3 DNA: TGTGCCAGCAGTTATGGGACCGGGTATGGCCACACCTTC. It translates to CASSYGTGYGHTF.

This clonotype was recorded a few times. This chain's CDR3 is CSAREHKAQVAKNIQYF. The CDR3 region has the DNA TGCAGTGCTAGAGAGCATAAGGCCCAGGTAGCCAAAAACATTCAGTACTTC. J is TRBJ2-4 and V is TRBV20-1; D is uncertain. The V gene's germline CDR1 is DFQATT and CDR2 SNEGSKA (reference sequence). This CDR3 has 17 amino acids. V was pared by 0 bases and J by 0 bases, with 15 bases between.

The CDR3 nucleotides are TGTGCCAGCAGCCCCAATGCGGACAGCCTGTTTGGCTACACCTTC. Translating it yields CASSPNADSLFGYTF. The chain carries TRBV11-2 and TRBJ1-2; the D gene is possibly TRBD1 (6 bases). CDR1 is SGHAT, CDR2 FQNNGV, per germline. The CDR3 has 15 residues. Trimming removed 5 bases at V and 7 bases at J, with 20 bases between.